A selection of T cell receptor beta chains follows, all from one sample in a study of T cell repertoires in cytomegalovirus infection. One entry per CDR3 protein results from TCRdb running MiXCR on the reads. The data hold over 150,000 distinct CDR3 sequences, with around 14% observed a single time. Sequencing input: PBMCs. The receptors were gathered from a human donor in good health (CMV status not recorded). Some clones in this sample may be carry-over from other donors' samples. Both conserved end residues are part of each CDR3. D genes are given only for firm matches. Some rows have no size entry. The others give once, few or many, or a class for an expanded clone.

many,TRBV6-2/TRBV6-3,TRBJ2-3,.,TGTGCCAGCAGTTATGGGCTGGGAAGTGGGGATACGCAGTATTTT,CASSYGLGSGDTQYF
.,TRBV6-6,TRBJ1-5,.,TGTGCCAGCAGTTTTTCCCGGGACAATCAGCCCCAGCATTTT,CASSFSRDNQPQHF
few,TRBV5-6,TRBJ1-5,.,TGTGCCAGCGGGGGGTTTAATCAGCCCCAGCATTTT,CASGGFNQPQHF
many,TRBV20-1,TRBJ1-1,TRBD1,TGCAGTGCTAGAGGGACAGGGAACACTGAAGCTTTCTTT,CSARGTGNTEAFF
many,TRBV11-2,TRBJ1-2,.,TGTGCCAGCAGCTTAAGTTCGAGAAGGAGGGATGGCTACACCTTC,CASSLSSRRRDGYTF
.,TRBV12-3/TRBV12-4,TRBJ2-2,.,TGTGCCAGCAGTTTAAGAGGGTACGGGGAGCTGTTTTTT,CASSLRGYGELFF
.,TRBV3-1,TRBJ1-6,.,TGTGCCAGCAGCCCCGAGGGGGGCCTGTCACCCCTCCACTTT,CASSPEGGLSPLHF
many,TRBV10-3,TRBJ2-1,TRBD2,TGTGCCACCGGACTAGGACCAAACAATGAGCAGTTCTTC,CATGLGPNNEQFF
few,TRBV29-1,TRBJ2-7,TRBD1,TGCAGCGTTGAAAAGCCCGGGACAGGCTCCTACGAGCAGTACTTC,CSVEKPGTGSYEQYF
.,TRBV15,TRBJ2-7,.,TGTGCCACCAGCAGAGGTGGGTTCGACGAGCAGTACTTC,CATSRGGFDEQYF
few,TRBV5-6,TRBJ2-5,.,TGTGCCAGCAGCGTCCCACAGGGAGAGGGGACCCAGTACTTC,CASSVPQGEGTQYF
many,TRBV11-2,TRBJ2-1,TRBD2,TGTGCCAGCAGCCCCTCCAAGCGGGGTAACTCCTACAATGAGCAGTTCTTC,CASSPSKRGNSYNEQFF
.,TRBV2,TRBJ2-5,.,TGTGTAACGACCCCGGGACCCGGGGAGACCCAGTACTTC,CVTTPGPGETQYF
few,TRBV2,TRBJ1-5,.,TGTGCCAGCAGTGGAGGGTTAGGCAATCAGCCCCAGCATTTT,CASSGGLGNQPQHF
many,TRBV7-2,TRBJ2-7,.,TGTGCCAGCAGCGGAAGGGGTCACGAGCAGTACTTC,CASSGRGHEQYF
.,TRBV4-1,TRBJ2-2,.,TGCGCCAGCAGTCCCAGGGAGGACACCGGGGAGCTGTTTTTT,CASSPREDTGELFF
.,TRBV19,TRBJ2-3,.,TGTGCCAGTAGTATTGGTGGGGTCTCCTCAGATACGCAGTATTTT,CASSIGGVSSDTQYF
many,TRBV14,TRBJ1-1,.,TGTGCCAGCAGCCGGGACCTTTCGGGAGCCACTGAAGCTTTCTTT,CASSRDLSGATEAFF